These 7 T cell receptor beta chains were sequenced from one sample in a study of blood T cell repertoires in COVID-19. Method: immunoSEQ multiplex PCR; TCRdb's copy keeps in-frame clones and lacks some. The sample shows tens of thousands of clones, 91% of them seen only once. The sequenced sample consisted of peripheral blood. These receptors were taken from a woman in her forties or fifties in a cohort sampled during active COVID-19.

This chain connects TRBV11-3 to TRBJ2-7; the D gene is possibly TRBD2 (5 bases). Trimming cost V 5 bases and J 0 bases, with 8 bases left between them. Germline V gene sequence: CDR1 SGHNT, CDR2 YENEEA. The CDR3 runs to 13 residues. This CDR3 is CASSQRSSYEQYF. The CDR3 region has the DNA TGTGCCAGCAGCCAGCGGAGCTCCTACGAGCAGTACTTC.

The chain joins TRBV10-2 to TRBJ2-3, with 7 bases matching TRBD2. This CDR3 region has 15 residues. Trimming cost V 4 bases and J 2 bases; bases outside gene matches: 6. The germline V gene encodes CDR1 WSHSY and CDR2 SAAADI. CDR3 loop: CASSVSRGVTDTQYF. The CDR3 DNA sequence: TGCGCCAGCAGTGTGTCCCGGGGGGTCACAGATACGCAGTATTTT.

J is TRBJ2-1 and V is TRBV12-3 or TRBV12-4; 9 positions match TRBD1. This CDR3 comprises 13 residues. V trimming: 10 bases; J trimming: 10 bases; junction bases outside the gene matches: 11. The CDR3 nucleotides are TGTGCCACCACAGGGGGCCTCCGGCTAGAGCAGTTCTTC. Amino acids: CATTGGLRLEQFF.

V gene TRBV7-9 combines with J gene TRBJ1-5, with 9 bases fitting TRBD1. The CDR3 spans 13 residues. CDR1 and CDR2 from the germline V gene are SEHNR and FQNEAQ (reference sequence). After removal of 4 bases from V and 5 bases from J, the junction contained 0 bases not matched to a gene. CDR3 residues: CASSWTGDQPQHF. DNA of the CDR3: TGTGCCAGCAGCTGGACAGGGGATCAGCCCCAGCATTTT.

The chain recombines TRBV19 with TRBJ1-2; 8 nucleotides align to TRBD1. CDR3 length: 17 amino acids. Trimming took 2 bases from V and 8 from J; bases not matched to a gene: 16. CDR1 LNHDA and CDR2 SQIVND come from the germline V gene (reference sequence). The chain's CDR3 is CASSIFVGGTGLRGYTF. CDR3 DNA sequence: TGTGCCAGTAGTATATTCGTCGGGGGGACAGGCCTTCGGGGCTACACCTTC.

The chain recombines TRBV12-5 with TRBJ2-2; TRBD2 aligns across 13 bases. The junction had 11 bases not matched to a gene; V was cut back by 4 bases and J by 0 bases. Per the germline V gene, CDR1 is LGHNT and CDR2 is FRNRAP. The CDR3 is made up of 20 amino acids. DNA of the CDR3: TGTGCTAGTGGTTCGGGGACCACTAGCGGGGGGGCTCCGAACACCGGGGAGCTGTTTTTT. Translation gives CASGSGTTSGGAPNTGELFF.

The rearrangement uses TRBV28 and TRBJ1-4; D perhaps matches TRBD1 (5 bases). Germline CDR1 and CDR2: MDHEN and SYDVKM. The CDR3 contains 17 residues. V was shortened by 1 base and J by 4 bases, with 16 bases between the two germline ends. As DNA, the CDR3 is TGTGCCAGCAGTTTATCACGTCGACAGATGATTAATGAAAAACTGTTTTTT. It yields the protein CASSLSRRQMINEKLFF.